The text below deals with one T cell receptor (beta chain). Antigen specificity is unknown. TCRB transcripts that were expressed got sequenced, as all of the isolated RNA had been reverse transcribed. Method: immunoSEQ multiplex PCR; TCRdb's copy keeps in-frame clones and lacks some. The sample holds around 500,000 clones, approximately 30% seen once. This record comes from a study of beta chain features in type 1 diabetes. Study conclusions and caveats: PCR might pick shorter templates more often, in the same way for patients and controls. Sequencing from cDNA could over-represent high-TCR-expressing cells. Among patients with Type 1 diabetes, TCRB CDR3s were moderately but significantly shorter in every one of the four CD4+ subsets.

The CDR3 extends over 15 amino acids. The germline V gene encodes CDR1 SGDLS and CDR2 YYNGEE. The ends lost 0 bases at V and 6 bases at J; junction bases unmatched: 8. This receptor was taken from a man younger than 35 in good health. The specimen sequenced was naive CD4+ T cells from blood. This sequence joins TRBV9 and TRBJ2-7, with 8 bases identical to TRBD2. CDR3 residues: CASSVVGTSSSEQYF. DNA for the CDR3: TGTGCCAGCAGCGTAGTTGGGACTAGTTCGTCCGAGCAGTACTTC.